A single sample gave rise to the 21 T cell receptor beta chains below, sequenced in a study of control samples from healthy donors and cancer patients. Some clones are missing from TCRdb's copy, which holds only in-frame ones; the method was immunoSEQ multiplex PCR. The sample has 120,000 or so clones, around 86% seen once. The material sequenced was blood. Receptors originate from a man in his forties in good health.

The chain joins TRBV7-9 to TRBJ1-1, with no clear D. Germline values: CDR1 SEHNR, CDR2 FQNEAQ (reference sequence). The V and J ends lost 4 bases and 1 base respectively, with 7 bases between them. This CDR3 is built from 13 residues. The chain's CDR3 is CASSYSENTEAFF. Here the CDR3 DNA reads TGTGCCAGCAGCTACAGCGAGAACACTGAAGCTTTCTTT.

The V call is TRBV10-3, the J call TRBJ2-7; D assignment may be TRBD1 or TRBD2 (5 bases each). Germline V gives CDR1 ENHRY, CDR2 SYGVKD. Trimming removed 4 bases at V and 5 bases at J, with 6 bases between. The CDR3 covers 11 residues. The CDR3 is CAISVGDEQYF. The CDR3 region has the DNA TGTGCCATCAGTGTGGGGGACGAGCAGTACTTC.

This chain joins TRBV5-1 and TRBJ2-3; TRBD1 matches at 7 bases. Germline trimming cut 4 bases from V and 6 bases from J; bases unmatched to any gene: 5. CDR1 SGHRS and CDR2 YFSETQ come from the germline V gene. CDR3 size: 13 residues. In DNA, the CDR3 is TGCGCCAGCAGCCAAGGGGGCGTGGATACGCAGTATTTT. Its protein is CASSQGGVDTQYF.

This clone came up once. CDR3 DNA sequence: TGTGCCAGTAAACCTCGGGGTTCCTATAATTCACCCCTCCACTTT. This translates into CASKPRGSYNSPLHF. The chain combines TRBV19 with TRBJ1-6; D is ambiguous. Trimming stripped 7 bases from V and 1 base from J, with 11 bases between. Germline CDR1 is LNHDA and CDR2 is SQIVND (reference sequence). The CDR3 sequence is 15 residues long.

The chain couples TRBV3-1 (or the pseudogene TRBV3-2) to TRBJ1-1; no clear D. CDR1 is LGHDT and CDR2 is YNNKEL in the germline V gene (reference sequence). V lost 1 base and J 1 base, leaving 7 bases between the germline ends. The CDR3 contains 14 residues. The CDR3 coding sequence is TGTGCCAGCAGCCAAGGGCGGCCGAACACTGAAGCTTTCTTT. Protein product: CASSQGRPNTEAFF.

This chain uses TRBV30 with TRBJ1-4; no clear D. Germline CDR1 reads GTSNPN; CDR2 reads SVGIG (reference sequence). This CDR3 is built from 13 residues. V was trimmed by 5 bases and J by 8 bases, leaving 15 bases between them. The CDR3 region is CAWGIQVREKLFF. The CDR3 DNA is TGTGCCTGGGGGATCCAGGTCAGAGAAAAACTGTTTTTT.

The chain links TRBV13 to TRBJ1-1, with 7 positions matching TRBD1. CDR1 is PRHDT, CDR2 FYEKMQ, per germline (reference sequence). There are 13 residues in the CDR3. V lost 4 bases and J lost 6; bases outside the gene matches: 5. For the CDR3, the DNA is TGTGCCAGCAGCTACGCAGGGGGTCCTGAAGCTTTCTTT. The encoded protein is CASSYAGGPEAFF.

The chain joins TRBV19 to TRBJ2-5; TRBD1 agrees at 9 bases. The CDR3 sequence is 14 residues long. Unmatched junction bases numbered 7, after V lost 8 bases and J lost 3 bases. The germline V gene encodes CDR1 LNHDA and CDR2 SQIVND (reference sequence). CDR3 bases: TGTGCCAGTGCCGGGACAGGGACAAAAGAGACCCAGTACTTC. Its protein product is CASAGTGTKETQYF.

V is TRBV11-3 and J is TRBJ2-1; D may match TRBD1 or TRBD2 (5 bases each). The CDR3 is 14 amino acids. Germline V gene data show CDR1 as SGHNT and CDR2 as YENEEA. The ends were cut back, 4 bases at V and 3 bases at J, with 10 bases in the middle. CDR3 loop: CASSSSGGYNEQFF. CDR3 bases: TGTGCCAGCAGCTCTAGTGGGGGCTACAATGAGCAGTTCTTC.

The gene calls are TRBV18 and TRBJ1-2; D is unresolved. The CDR3 consists of 14 residues. Deletions cut 2 bases from V and 5 bases from J, with 12 bases between. Looked up from germline, CDR1 is KGHSH and CDR2 is LQKENI. For the CDR3, the DNA is TGTGCCAGCTCACCAGCGGGGTTTATTTATGGCTACACCTTC. It translates to CASSPAGFIYGYTF. Using reference TRBV18 and TRBJ1-2 for the parts outside the CDR3, the full variable domain is NAGVMQNPRHLVRRRGQEARLRCSPMKGHSHVYWYRQLPEEGLKFMVYLQKENIIDESGMPKERFSAEFPKEGPSILRIQQVVRGDSAAYFCASSPAGFIYGYTFGSGTRLTVV.

V usage is TRBV19 and J usage is TRBJ1-1; weak D call: TRBD1 (5 bases). This CDR3 spans 13 amino acids. CDR1 LNHDA and CDR2 SQIVND come from the germline V gene (reference sequence). V lost 5 bases and J 2 bases, leaving 9 bases between the germline ends. The CDR3 DNA reads as TGTGCCAGTAGTTTAAGGGGTAACACTGAAGCTTTCTTT. It specifies CASSLRGNTEAFF.

The table lists this clone with a count of one. The CDR3: CASSLRRQGGNYGYTF. As DNA, the CDR3 is TGTGCCAGCAGCTTAAGGAGACAGGGGGGGAACTATGGCTACACCTTC. This rearrangement joins TRBV5-5 to TRBJ1-2; 9 bases match TRBD1. CDR1 SGHKS and CDR2 YYEKEE come from the germline V gene (reference sequence). The CDR3 sequence is 16 residues long. V was clipped by 2 bases and J by 2 bases; unmatched bases: 7. Variable domain in full (rest from reference TRBV5-5 and TRBJ1-2): DAGVTQSPTHLIKTRGQQVTLRCSPISGHKSVSWYQQVLGQGPQFIFQYYEKEERGRGNFPDRFSARQFPNYSSELNVNALLLGDSALYLCASSLRRQGGNYGYTFGSGTRLTVV.

This sequence joins TRBV7-9 and TRBJ2-2; the match to TRBD2 covers 7 bases. In germline, CDR1 is SEHNR, CDR2 FQNEAQ (reference sequence). Losses at the gene ends were 5 bases for V and 5 bases for J; bases not matched to a gene: 5. The CDR3 totals 14 residues. In DNA form, the CDR3 reads TGTGCCAGCAGCCCTAGGCGGGGGACCGGGGAGCTGTTTTTT. It translates to CASSPRRGTGELFF.

The J gene is TRBJ1-3, the V gene TRBV7-9; D ambiguous. The CDR3 runs 14 residues. Trimming left V 5 bases short and J 0 bases short, with 8 bases between. Germline V CDR1 and CDR2: SEHNR, FQNEAQ (reference sequence). Here the CDR3 reads CASSPSRSGNTIYF. The CDR3 nucleotides are TGTGCCAGCAGCCCCTCGCGCTCTGGAAACACCATATATTTT. Full variable domain (rest looked up from reference TRBV7-9 and TRBJ1-3): DTGVSQNPRHKITKRGQNVTFRCDPISEHNRLYWYRQTLGQGPEFLTYFQNEAQLEKSRLLSDRFSAERPKGSFSTLEIQRTEQGDSAMYLCASSPSRSGNTIYFGEGSWLTVV.

The chain is built from TRBV14 and TRBJ1-1; D may be TRBD1 (5 bases). V lost 4 bases, J lost 4 bases, and 10 bases lay in between. From germline, CDR1 is SGHDN and CDR2 FVKESK. The CDR3 covers 13 residues. The CDR3 spells CASSLTVPTEAFF. In DNA, the CDR3 is TGTGCCAGCAGCCTGACAGTTCCCACTGAAGCTTTCTTT.

This clone occurred once. The chain couples TRBV5-1 to TRBJ1-6, with 9 nucleotides matching TRBD1. Per germline, CDR1 SGHRS and CDR2 YFSETQ. Trimming cost V 4 bases and J 8 bases; bases outside gene matches: 4. The CDR3 spans 14 residues. The CDR3 loop reads CASSERQGDSPLHF. CDR3 coding DNA: TGCGCCAGCAGCGAAAGACAGGGGGATTCACCCCTCCACTTT.

This clone was observed a handful of times. This rearrangement joins TRBV30 to TRBJ1-2; TRBD1 aligns across 8 bases. Germline loops: CDR1 GTSNPN, CDR2 SVGIG (reference sequence). The CDR3 covers 14 residues. V was pared by 5 bases and J by 7 bases, with 12 bases of the junction left unmatched. In nucleotides, the CDR3 is TGTGCCTGGGTAGGACAGGGAGTATTTAGTGGCTACACCTTC. Translated, it gives CAWVGQGVFSGYTF.

The genes are TRBV2 and TRBJ1-2, with D uncertain. The CDR3 length is 11 residues. Germline V lookup: CDR1 SNHLY, CDR2 FYNNEI. V lost 5 bases, J lost 8 bases, and 9 bases lay in between. CDR3 protein: CASSPIFGYTF. The CDR3 nucleotides read TGTGCCAGCAGTCCGATTTTCGGCTACACCTTC.

This sequence joins TRBV12-3 or TRBV12-4 and TRBJ1-2, with D unclear. The CDR3 is 11 amino acids. Trimming removed 6 bases from V and 4 bases from J, with 6 bases in between. CDR3 sequence reads: CASSSFYGYTF. The CDR3 coding sequence is TGTGCCAGCAGCTCCTTCTATGGCTACACCTTC.

The gene calls are TRBV2 and TRBJ1-5; 8 positions match TRBD1. Germline CDR1 is SNHLY and CDR2 is FYNNEI. The CDR3 contains 16 residues. Trimming removed 6 bases from V and 3 bases from J; junction bases left unmatched: 10. The CDR3 DNA reads TGTGCCAGCAGGGCCGGGACAGGAGCATTCAATCAGCCCCAGCATTTT. It yields the protein CASRAGTGAFNQPQHF.

The chain employs TRBV6-5 and TRBJ2-5; D unresolved. CDR1 and CDR2 from the germline V gene are MNHEY and SVGAGI. V lost 4 bases to trimming and J lost 1 base, with 13 bases between them. This CDR3 is built from 15 residues. CDR3 DNA sequence: TGTGCCAGCAGTTGGGGTCGAAACATCCAAGAGACCCAGTACTTC. Translated, it gives CASSWGRNIQETQYF.